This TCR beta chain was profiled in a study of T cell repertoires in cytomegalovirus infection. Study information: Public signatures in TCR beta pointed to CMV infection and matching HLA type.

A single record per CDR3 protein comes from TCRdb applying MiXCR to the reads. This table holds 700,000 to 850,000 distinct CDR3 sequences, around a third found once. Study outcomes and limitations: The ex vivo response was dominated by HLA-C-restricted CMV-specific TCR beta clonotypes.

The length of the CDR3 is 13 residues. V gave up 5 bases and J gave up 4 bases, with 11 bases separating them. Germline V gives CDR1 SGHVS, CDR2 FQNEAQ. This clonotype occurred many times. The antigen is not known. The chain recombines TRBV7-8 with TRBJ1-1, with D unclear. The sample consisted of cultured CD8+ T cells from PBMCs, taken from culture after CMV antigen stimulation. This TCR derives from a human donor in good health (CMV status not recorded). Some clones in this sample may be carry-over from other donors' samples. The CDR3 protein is CASSLTEVTEAFF. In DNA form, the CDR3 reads TGTGCCAGCAGCCTGACTGAGGTCACTGAAGCTTTCTTT.